The clone carrying this T cell receptor (beta chain) was detected only a few times. Its antigen remains unidentified. This sample was taken from a study of PD-L1 blockade in urothelial cancer. Background on the study: Prior chemotherapy ranged from 0 to 3 regimens per patient. General study points: Pretreatment clonality of the blood TCR repertoire below the median was predictive of superior survival.

Patients had locally advanced or metastatic urothelial carcinoma. Pretreatment sampling and on-treatment sampling together yielded between 1 and 8 samples for each patient. The CDR3 loop spans 17 amino acids. Assay used: immunoSEQ multiplex PCR; TCRdb lists only in-frame clones, some missing. Among about 30,000 clones listed, over 80% were seen once. The starting material was PBMCs, obtained around atezolizumab (anti-PD-L1) treatment. The sequence was obtained from a man aged 45-60 years with urothelial cancer. The genes are TRBV7-5 and TRBJ2-2; the table's D call, TRBD2, was not checked against the DNA. TRBV7-5 corresponds to a pseudogene. The DNA for the CDR3 is TGTGCCAGAAGCTGTCCCGGGACTGCCGTGGAAACCGGGGAGCTGTTTTTT. Translated, it gives CARSCPGTAVETGELFF.